What follows are 30 T cell receptor beta chains derived from one specimen sequenced in a study of glioma-infiltrating T cells (dated by TCRdb to 2016 to 2017). The sample was run on an Illumina MiSeq. TCR alpha and beta CDR3 regions were amplified with the iRepertoire nested amplicon-rescue multiplex PCR (arm-PCR) platform from RNA. Through fastp at Q25 and MiXCR, TCRdb rebuilt clones from the public reads, retaining in-frame beta chains. Each CDR3 protein gets just one entry, which takes the most common genes and DNA from the rows behind it. This sample holds more than 350,000 distinct CDR3 sequences; more than 35% were observed only once. The ten largest clonotypes hold 12% of the sample. The source material was glioma tissue, nonneoplastic brain tissue, or PBMCs (not recorded which). All receptors come from a human donor with low-grade glioma or glioblastoma, undergoing nonglioma brain surgery, or in good health (not recorded which).

The genes are TRBV2 and TRBJ1-5; TRBD1 is a possible D gene (5 bases). This CDR3 region has 15 residues. Between the trimmed V and J ends, which lost 5 bases and 4 bases, there was a span of 15 bases. The V gene's germline CDR1 is SNHLY and CDR2 FYNNEI. The CDR3 bases are TGTGCCAGCAGTCTCTCGTCCAGGGTTAATCAGCCCCAGCATTTT. Its translation: CASSLSSRVNQPQHF.

This clonotype was observed a few times. The chain uses TRBV6-2 or TRBV6-3 and TRBJ2-7; D remains ambiguous. V gave up 7 bases and J gave up 3 bases, with 19 bases separating them. Germline V CDR1 and CDR2: MNHEY, SVGEGT. CDR3 size: 15 residues. The CDR3 DNA follows: TGTGCCAGCAAGGGTCCCCCAAGTAGCAGCTACGAGCAGTACTTC. Its translation is CASKGPPSSSYEQYF.

This clonotype has just a few counts. The genes are TRBV28 and TRBJ2-7; 8 bases map to TRBD1. This CDR3 contains 14 residues. CDR1 and CDR2 from the germline V gene are MDHEN and SYDVKM. V lost 10 bases and J lost 0; bases outside the gene matches: 8. DNA for the CDR3: TGTGCCACATATCCGGGACAGGACTCCTACGAGCAGTACTTC. Translation gives CATYPGQDSYEQYF.

This clonotype was observed many times. The chain has TRBV28 and TRBJ2-1; 9 bases are a match to TRBD2. With 8 bases clipped from V and 7 bases from J, the junction kept 12 bases outside the gene matches. The germline CDR1 and CDR2 sequences are MDHEN and SYDVKM. CDR3 length equals 15 residues. CDR3 in amino acids: CASGAAAGGLNEQFF. The CDR3 DNA follows: TGTGCCAGCGGTGCTGCAGCGGGAGGTCTTAATGAGCAGTTCTTC.

V and J are TRBV28 and TRBJ2-7, with 15 bases that match TRBD2. V was clipped by 2 bases and J by 5 bases; unmatched bases: 13. Germline values: CDR1 MDHEN, CDR2 SYDVKM. CDR3 length equals 19 residues. The CDR3 region is CASSLRAGLAGGPLNEQYF. The CDR3 DNA follows: TGTGCCAGCAGTTTAAGAGCTGGACTAGCGGGAGGGCCTCTGAACGAGCAGTACTTC. Full variable domain (missing parts from reference TRBV28 and TRBJ2-7): DVKVTQSSRYLVKRTGEKVFLECVQDMDHENMFWYRQDPGLGLRLIYFSYDVKMKEKGDIPEGYSVSREKKERFSLILESASTNQTSMYLCASSLRAGLAGGPLNEQYFGPGTRLTVT.

The chain couples TRBV6-6 to TRBJ2-5, with 7 nucleotides matching TRBD1. Germline V gene data show CDR1 as MNHNY and CDR2 as SVGAGI (reference sequence). CDR3 length equals 16 residues. Trimming at V came to 2 bases and at J to 1 base, leaving 7 bases not matched to a gene. Here the CDR3 reads CASSYDLRTGQETQYF. CDR3 coding DNA: TGTGCCAGCAGTTACGATTTGAGGACAGGCCAAGAGACCCAGTACTTC.

This clonotype was counted a few times. V is TRBV6-2 or TRBV6-3 and J is TRBJ2-2, with D perhaps TRBD2 (6 bases). The CDR3 is 16 residues long. V shed 7 bases and J shed 3 bases, with 18 bases lying between them. Germline values: CDR1 MNHEY, CDR2 SVGEGT. This CDR3 is CASNAGRGMDTGELFF. In DNA, the CDR3 is TGTGCCAGCAACGCTGGGCGGGGTATGGACACCGGGGAGCTGTTTTTT.

Remarks on this clonotype: An end of the junction does not agree with germline; a read error may underlie this. The chain uses TRBV27 and TRBJ2-2; a weak D match, TRBD2 (6 bases). Looked up from germline, CDR1 is MNHEY and CDR2 is SMNVEV (reference sequence). CDR3 length equals 16 residues. The CDR3 region is CASSLLAPTNTGELLF. For the CDR3, the DNA is TGTGCCAGCAGTCTTCTAGCGCCCACGAACACCGGGGAGCTGCTTTTT.

To note about this clonotype: Since a much larger clone is just one base distant, this may be a read error. The rearrangement uses TRBV28 and TRBJ2-5; no definite D call. Germline CDR1 reads MDHEN; CDR2 reads SYDVKM. The CDR3 contains 15 residues. The ends were cut back, 4 bases at V and 5 bases at J, with 17 bases in the middle. This CDR3 is CASSSMNLYPETQYF. The CDR3 DNA reads TGTGCCAGCAGTTCGATGAATCTGTACCCGGAGACCCAGTACTTC.

V gene TRBV12-3 or TRBV12-4 combines with J gene TRBJ1-1, with a tentative D call TRBD1 (6 bases). The CDR3 length is 15 residues. V lost 7 bases, J lost 3 bases, and 18 bases lay in between. The CDR3 spells CASTRQEGVDTEAFF. CDR3 in DNA: TGTGCCAGCACCAGACAGGAGGGAGTGGACACTGAAGCTTTCTTT.

V gene TRBV4-3 combines with J gene TRBJ2-7; weak D call: TRBD1 (7 bases). Germline CDR1 reads LGHNA; CDR2 reads YSLEER. CDR3 length equals 17 residues. V was clipped by 4 bases and J by 0 bases, with 19 bases between them. This CDR3 reads CASSLPPGRDSSYEQYF. DNA of the CDR3: TGCGCCAGCAGCCTCCCTCCGGGGCGGGACAGCTCCTACGAGCAGTACTTC.

This clonotype has ten or more counts. The rearrangement joins TRBV24-1 to TRBJ2-2, with 12 bases fitting TRBD1. V shed 4 bases and J 4 bases; nucleotides not matched to a gene: 3. The CDR3 sequence is 16 residues long. In germline, CDR1 is KGHDR, CDR2 SFDVKD. The chain's CDR3 is CATSEAGQGATGELFF. As DNA, the CDR3 is TGTGCCACCAGTGAAGCGGGACAGGGGGCCACCGGGGAGCTGTTTTTT.

On this clonotype itself: A junction boundary mismatches the germline segment, possibly from a read error. This chain connects TRBV6-1 to TRBJ2-5, with no clear D. The length of the CDR3 is 12 residues. Per germline, CDR1 MNHNS and CDR2 SASEGT. This CDR3 is CVSSLRLETQYF. Written as DNA, the CDR3 is TGTGTCAGCAGTCTACGGTTGGAGACCCAGTACTTC.

The rearrangement uses TRBV2 and TRBJ2-5; weak D call: TRBD1 (5 bases). With 1 base removed from V and 4 bases from J, the gap between germline ends came to 7 bases. This CDR3 is built from 13 residues. Germline CDR1 and CDR2: SNHLY and FYNNEI. The chain's CDR3 is CASSEDQGETQYF. CDR3 bases: TGTGCCAGCAGTGAAGATCAGGGAGAGACCCAGTACTTC.

This clonotype was counted ten times or more. V is TRBV20-1 and J is TRBJ2-7, with D unresolved. CDR1 and CDR2 (germline): DFQATT, SNEGSKA (reference sequence). The CDR3 consists of 14 residues. V was pared by 3 bases and J by 0 bases, with 12 bases between. CDR3 bases: TGCAGTGCTAGTTGGGGTAGGCACTCCTACGAGCAGTACTTC. It yields the protein CSASWGRHSYEQYF.

The chain is built from TRBV6-6 and TRBJ1-6, with TRBD1 matching 8 bases. The CDR3 spans 15 residues. Germline V gene data show CDR1 as MNHNY and CDR2 as SVGAGI (reference sequence). After removal of 4 bases from V and 7 bases from J, the junction contained 6 bases not matched to a gene. The DNA for the CDR3 is TGTGCCAGCAGTTCAGGGGGCGATTTGAATTCACCCCTCCACTTT. Amino acid sequence: CASSSGGDLNSPLHF.

Concerning this clonotype: The missing conserved phenylalanine or tryptophan at the end of this CDR3 makes a read error likely. The chain has TRBV5-1 and TRBJ1-1; 10 bases map to TRBD1. Trimming took 3 bases from V and 3 from J; bases not matched to a gene: 5. The CDR3 covers 15 residues. CDR1 is SGHRS and CDR2 is YFSETQ in the germline V gene. Here the CDR3 reads CASSWGDRGHTEAFS. CDR3 in DNA: TGCGCCAGCAGCTGGGGGGACAGGGGACACACTGAAGCTTTCTCT.

This chain connects TRBV6-6 to TRBJ2-1, with D perhaps TRBD2 (5 bases). The V and J ends lost 7 bases and 0 bases respectively, with 13 bases between them. Germline assignment: CDR1 MNHNY and CDR2 SVGAGI (reference sequence). The CDR3 contains 15 residues. CDR3 sequence: CASIFGLSSYNEQFF. The CDR3 DNA reads TGTGCCAGCATTTTCGGACTGAGCTCCTACAATGAGCAGTTCTTC.

This clonotype was counted many times. The CDR3 DNA follows: TGTGCCAGCAGCTTAGTCTCAGGTAGGGACGAGCAGTACTTC. This translates into CASSLVSGRDEQYF. The chain employs TRBV7-2 and TRBJ2-7; D remains unclear. The germline CDR1 and CDR2 sequences are SGHTA and FQGNSA. The CDR3 runs to 14 residues. V was shortened by 1 base and J by 5 bases, with 12 bases between the two germline ends.

The genes are TRBV6-1 and TRBJ2-1; D not certain. The V gene lost 5 bases and the J gene lost 5 bases, with 13 bases spanning the gap. Germline V gene data show CDR1 as MNHNS and CDR2 as SASEGT. The CDR3 loop spans 14 amino acids. The CDR3 bases are TGTGCCAGCAGTAGAATGTTTACCAACAATGAGCAGTTCTTC. Protein product: CASSRMFTNNEQFF.

The chain uses TRBV19 and TRBJ2-3, with TRBD2 identical over 8 bases. Germline CDR1 reads LNHDA; CDR2 reads SQIVND (reference sequence). Trimming removed 5 bases from V and 9 bases from J; junction bases left unmatched: 7. The CDR3 extends over 13 amino acids. In DNA form, the CDR3 reads TGTGCCAGTAGTCCTGGACTAGCTTCCACGCAGTATTTT. Its translation: CASSPGLASTQYF.

V and J are TRBV7-6 and TRBJ1-2, with D perhaps matching TRBD1 (5 bases). The germline V gene has CDR1 SGHVS and CDR2 FNYEAQ. CDR3 size: 16 residues. Trimming took off 5 bases at V and 1 base at J, with 17 bases between the two ends. CDR3 nucleotide sequence: TGTGCCAGCAGCATAGGAACAGGAAACATTAACTATGGCTACACCTTC. This translates into CASSIGTGNINYGYTF. The entire variable domain, with the rest obtained from reference TRBV7-6 and TRBJ1-2, is as follows: GAGVSQSPRYKVTKRGQDVALRCDPISGHVSLYWYRQALGQGPEFLTYFNYEAQQDKSGLPNDRFSAERPEGSISTLTIQRTEQRDSAMYRCASSIGTGNINYGYTFGSGTRLTVV.

The chain uses TRBV9 and TRBJ2-7, with a tentative D call TRBD1 (5 bases). V was clipped by 2 bases and J by 0 bases, with 9 bases between them. This CDR3 has 14 residues. Germline CDR1 reads SGDLS; CDR2 reads YYNGEE. In DNA form, the CDR3 reads TGTGCCAGCAGCGTTTCAGGGATCTCCTACGAGCAGTACTTC. It is translated as CASSVSGISYEQYF.

The chain couples TRBV6-5 to TRBJ2-7, with D unresolved. Trimming pared 2 bases from V and 7 bases from J, leaving 12 bases between. The CDR3 loop spans 13 amino acids. Germline-derived CDR1 and CDR2 are MNHEY and SVGAGI. In DNA, the CDR3 is TGTGCCAGCAGTTACGCTCACCTTGGGGAGCAGTACTTC. Its translation: CASSYAHLGEQYF.

Note on this clonotype: A much larger clonotype is one base distant, so this may be a read error. The chain carries TRBV27 and TRBJ1-3; D is perhaps TRBD1 (5 bases). Per germline, CDR1 MNHEY and CDR2 SMNVEV (reference sequence). The length of the CDR3 is 16 residues. In nucleotides, the CDR3 is TGTGCCAGCAGATTATCCGCAGGGAACTCTGGAAACACCATATATTTT. Protein: CASRLSAGNSGNTIYF.

This clonotype has only a few counts. The chain carries TRBV20-1 and TRBJ1-2; 10 bases align to TRBD1. CDR1 is DFQATT and CDR2 is SNEGSKA in the germline V gene (reference sequence). The CDR3 has 15 amino acids. Here the CDR3 reads CSLYGTGDINYGYTF. CDR3 bases: TGCAGCCTTTACGGGACAGGGGATATCAACTATGGCTACACCTTC.

This clonotype came up a few times. The chain carries TRBV6-1 and TRBJ1-1, with D perhaps TRBD1 (5 bases). The ends were cut back, 3 bases at V and 6 bases at J, with 14 bases in the middle. This CDR3 region has 14 residues. Germline CDR1 and CDR2: MNHNS and SASEGT. CDR3 sequence (DNA): TGTGCCAGCAGTGACCACAGGAAAAGGGCTGAAGCTTTCTTT. This codes for CASSDHRKRAEAFF.

Remarks on this clonotype: One base away lies a much larger clone, so this may be a sequencing read error. The CDR3 loop is CASRGQGSTYEQHF. CDR3 DNA sequence: TGTGCCAGCAGGGGACAGGGGTCGACCTACGAGCAGCACTTC. The rearrangement uses TRBV28 and TRBJ2-7, with 10 bases lining up with TRBD1. The CDR3 runs 14 residues. CDR1 and CDR2 from the germline V gene are MDHEN and SYDVKM.

This chain connects TRBV6-6 to TRBJ2-1; D is uncertain. V gave up 5 bases and J gave up 4 bases, with 12 bases separating them. CDR1 and CDR2 (germline): MNHNY, SVGAGI (reference sequence). The CDR3 sequence is 14 residues long. The chain's CDR3 is CASSPGYFYNEQFF. The CDR3 coding sequence is TGTGCCAGCAGTCCCGGGTATTTTTACAATGAGCAGTTCTTC.

The chain recombines TRBV20-1 with TRBJ2-1, with 7 bases identical to TRBD2. The V and J ends lost 2 bases and 5 bases, in that order; junction bases with no gene match: 15. The V gene's germline CDR1 is DFQATT and CDR2 SNEGSKA (reference sequence). This CDR3 comprises 17 residues. The CDR3 region is CSARSAARGGSDNEQFF. CDR3 nucleotides: TGCAGTGCTAGATCCGCCGCCCGTGGCGGGAGTGACAATGAGCAGTTCTTC.